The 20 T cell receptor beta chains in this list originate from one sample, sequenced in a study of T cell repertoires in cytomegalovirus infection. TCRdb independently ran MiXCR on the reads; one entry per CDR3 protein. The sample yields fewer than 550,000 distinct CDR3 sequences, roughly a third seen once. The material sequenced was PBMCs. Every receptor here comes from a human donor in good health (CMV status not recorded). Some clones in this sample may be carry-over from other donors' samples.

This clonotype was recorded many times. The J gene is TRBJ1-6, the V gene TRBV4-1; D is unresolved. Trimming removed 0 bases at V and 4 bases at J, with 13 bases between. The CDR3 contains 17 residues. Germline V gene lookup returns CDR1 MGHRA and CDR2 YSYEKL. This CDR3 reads CASSQESGFEYNSPLHF. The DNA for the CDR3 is TGCGCCAGCAGCCAAGAGTCGGGTTTTGAATATAATTCACCCCTCCACTTT.

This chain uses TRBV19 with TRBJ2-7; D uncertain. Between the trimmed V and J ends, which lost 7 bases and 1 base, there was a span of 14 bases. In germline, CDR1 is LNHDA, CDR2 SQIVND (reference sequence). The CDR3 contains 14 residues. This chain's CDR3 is CASKPSGISYEQYF. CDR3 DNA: TGTGCCAGTAAACCTTCGGGCATTTCCTACGAGCAGTACTTC.

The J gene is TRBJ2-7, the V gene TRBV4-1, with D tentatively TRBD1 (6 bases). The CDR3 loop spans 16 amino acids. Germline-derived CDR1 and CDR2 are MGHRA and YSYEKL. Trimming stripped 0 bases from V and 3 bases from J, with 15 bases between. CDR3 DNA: TGCGCCAGCAGCCAAGAAAAGGCAGGGGATATCTACGAGCAGTACTTC. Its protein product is CASSQEKAGDIYEQYF.

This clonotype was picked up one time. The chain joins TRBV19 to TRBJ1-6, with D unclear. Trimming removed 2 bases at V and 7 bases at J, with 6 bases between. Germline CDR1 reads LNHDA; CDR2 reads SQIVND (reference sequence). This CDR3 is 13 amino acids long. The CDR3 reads CASSISPNSPLHF. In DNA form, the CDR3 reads TGTGCCAGTAGTATAAGCCCGAATTCACCCCTCCACTTT.

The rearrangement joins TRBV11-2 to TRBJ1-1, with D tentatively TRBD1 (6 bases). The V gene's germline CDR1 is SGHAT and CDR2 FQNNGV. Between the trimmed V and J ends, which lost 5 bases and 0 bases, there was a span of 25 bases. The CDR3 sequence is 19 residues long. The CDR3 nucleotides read TGTGCCAGCAGCCAAAGGTCATCGGGGGCGGGACACATGAACACTGAAGCTTTCTTT. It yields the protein CASSQRSSGAGHMNTEAFF.

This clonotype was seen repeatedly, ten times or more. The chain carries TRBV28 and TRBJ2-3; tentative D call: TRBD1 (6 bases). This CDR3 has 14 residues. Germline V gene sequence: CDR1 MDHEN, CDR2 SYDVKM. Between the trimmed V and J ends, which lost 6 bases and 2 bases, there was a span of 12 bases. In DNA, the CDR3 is TGTGCCAGCAGCTGGGACATCGACACAGATACGCAGTATTTT. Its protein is CASSWDIDTDTQYF. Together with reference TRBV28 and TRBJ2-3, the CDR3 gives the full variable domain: DVKVTQSSRYLVKRTGEKVFLECVQDMDHENMFWYRQDPGLGLRLIYFSYDVKMKEKGDIPEGYSVSREKKERFSLILESASTNQTSMYLCASSWDIDTDTQYFGPGTRLTVL.

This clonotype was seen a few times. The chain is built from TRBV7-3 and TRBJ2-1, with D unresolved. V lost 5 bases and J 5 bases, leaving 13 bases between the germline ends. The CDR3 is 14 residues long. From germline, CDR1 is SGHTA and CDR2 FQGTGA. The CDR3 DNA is TGTGCCAGCAGCCCAGTGGGTTGGGACAATGAGCAGTTCTTC. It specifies CASSPVGWDNEQFF.

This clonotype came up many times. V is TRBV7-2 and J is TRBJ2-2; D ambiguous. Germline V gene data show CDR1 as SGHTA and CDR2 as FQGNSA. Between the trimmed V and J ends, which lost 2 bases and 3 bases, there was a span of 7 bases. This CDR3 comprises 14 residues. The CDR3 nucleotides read TGTGCCAGCAGCTTACGTCAACACACCGGGGAGCTGTTTTTT. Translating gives CASSLRQHTGELFF.

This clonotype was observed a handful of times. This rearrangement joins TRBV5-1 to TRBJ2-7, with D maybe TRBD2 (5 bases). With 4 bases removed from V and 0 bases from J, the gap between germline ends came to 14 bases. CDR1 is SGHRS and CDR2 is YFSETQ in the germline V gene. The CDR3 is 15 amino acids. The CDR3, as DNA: TGCGCCAGCAGCGTGCGCGGGCAGGACTCCTACGAGCAGTACTTC. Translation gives CASSVRGQDSYEQYF. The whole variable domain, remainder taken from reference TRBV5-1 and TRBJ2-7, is KAGVTQTPRYLIKTRGQQVTLSCSPISGHRSVSWYQQTPGQGLQFLFEYFSETQRNKGNFPGRFSGRQFSNSRSEMNVSTLELGDSALYLCASSVRGQDSYEQYFGPGTRLTVT.

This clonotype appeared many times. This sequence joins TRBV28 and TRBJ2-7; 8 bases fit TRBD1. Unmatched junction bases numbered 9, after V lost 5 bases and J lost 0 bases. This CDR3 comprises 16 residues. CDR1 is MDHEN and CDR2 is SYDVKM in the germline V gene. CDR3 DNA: TGTGCCAGCAGTCCTATCGGAACAGGGGGCTCCTACGAGCAGTACTTC. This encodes CASSPIGTGGSYEQYF.

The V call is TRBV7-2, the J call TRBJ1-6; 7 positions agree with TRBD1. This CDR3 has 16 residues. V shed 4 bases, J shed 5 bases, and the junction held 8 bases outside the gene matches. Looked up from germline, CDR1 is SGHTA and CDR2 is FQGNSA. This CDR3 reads CASSSQGQLNNSPLHF. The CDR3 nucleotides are TGTGCCAGCAGCTCACAGGGACAGCTAAATAATTCACCCCTCCACTTT.

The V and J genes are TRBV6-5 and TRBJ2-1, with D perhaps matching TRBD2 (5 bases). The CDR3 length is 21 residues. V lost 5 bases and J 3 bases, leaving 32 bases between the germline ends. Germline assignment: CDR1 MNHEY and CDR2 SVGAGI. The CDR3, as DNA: TGTGCCAGCAGTGTGTGGCTCAACTCTCGGGGAGTCCTGGGCGGCTACAATGAGCAGTTCTTC. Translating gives CASSVWLNSRGVLGGYNEQFF.

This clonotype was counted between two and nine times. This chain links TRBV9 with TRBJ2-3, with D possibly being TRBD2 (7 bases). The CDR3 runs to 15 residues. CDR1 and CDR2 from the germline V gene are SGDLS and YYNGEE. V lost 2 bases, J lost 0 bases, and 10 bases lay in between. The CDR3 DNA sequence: TGTGCCAGCAGCGTCCGGGGGGCAAGCACAGATACGCAGTATTTT. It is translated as CASSVRGASTDTQYF.

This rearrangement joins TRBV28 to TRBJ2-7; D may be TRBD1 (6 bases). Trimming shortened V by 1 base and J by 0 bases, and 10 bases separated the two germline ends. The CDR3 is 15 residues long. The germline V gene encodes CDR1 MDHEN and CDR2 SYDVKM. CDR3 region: CASSLSPGDSYEQYF. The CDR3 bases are TGTGCCAGCAGTTTATCTCCAGGGGACTCCTACGAGCAGTACTTC.

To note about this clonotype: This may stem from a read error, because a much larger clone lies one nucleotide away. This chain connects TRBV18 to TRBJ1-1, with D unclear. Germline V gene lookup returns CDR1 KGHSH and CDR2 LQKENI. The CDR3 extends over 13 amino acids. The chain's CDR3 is CASSPYTNTEALF. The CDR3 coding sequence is TGTGCCAGCTCACCATATACGAACACTGAAGCTTTATTT.

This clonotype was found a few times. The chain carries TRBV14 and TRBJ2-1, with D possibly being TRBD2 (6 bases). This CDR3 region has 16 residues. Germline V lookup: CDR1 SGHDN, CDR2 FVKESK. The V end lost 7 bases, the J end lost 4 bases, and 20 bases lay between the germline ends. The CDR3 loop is CASTPRGRGDYNEQFF. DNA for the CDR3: TGTGCCAGCACCCCCAGAGGGCGGGGAGATTACAATGAGCAGTTCTTC.

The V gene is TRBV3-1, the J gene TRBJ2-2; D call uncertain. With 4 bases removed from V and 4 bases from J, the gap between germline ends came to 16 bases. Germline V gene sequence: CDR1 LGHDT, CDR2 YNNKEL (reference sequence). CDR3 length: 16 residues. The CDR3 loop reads CASSPMPVTVTGELFF. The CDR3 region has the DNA TGTGCCAGCAGCCCGATGCCCGTCACGGTCACCGGGGAGCTGTTTTTT.

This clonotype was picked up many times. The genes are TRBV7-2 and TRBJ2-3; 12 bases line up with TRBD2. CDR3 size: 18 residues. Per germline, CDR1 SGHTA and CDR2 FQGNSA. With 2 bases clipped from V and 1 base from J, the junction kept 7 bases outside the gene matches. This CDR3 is CASSLPGRTSGGTDTQYF. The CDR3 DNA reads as TGTGCCAGCAGCTTACCCGGGAGGACTAGCGGGGGCACAGATACGCAGTATTTT.

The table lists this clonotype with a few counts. The CDR3 DNA reads as TGCGCCAGCAGCCCCGGACGGACGCCCTTGCACACTGAAGCTTTCTTT. It specifies CASSPGRTPLHTEAFF. The rearrangement uses TRBV5-1 and TRBJ1-1, with D uncertain. Germline-derived CDR1 and CDR2 are SGHRS and YFSETQ. The CDR3 covers 16 residues. Trimming shortened V by 4 bases and J by 3 bases, and 19 bases separated the two germline ends.

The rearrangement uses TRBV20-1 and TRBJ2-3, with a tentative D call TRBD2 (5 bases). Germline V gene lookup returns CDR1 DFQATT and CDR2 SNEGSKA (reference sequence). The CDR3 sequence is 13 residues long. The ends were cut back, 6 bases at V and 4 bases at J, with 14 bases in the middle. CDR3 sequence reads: CSAWGVRADTQYF. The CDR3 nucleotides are TGCAGTGCGTGGGGAGTTAGGGCAGATACGCAGTATTTT.